These T cell receptor beta chains were read from a single sample in a study of cytomegalovirus exposure and HLA in healthy donors. Sequencing was performed with immunoSEQ multiplex PCR; in TCRdb, only in-frame clones are kept and a portion is missing. The repertoire includes about 150,000 clones, 80% of them detected once, and less than 9% sits in the top ten. The sample consisted of PBMCs. The source of these receptors is a man aged 30-40 years in good health and CMV-seropositive. Each CDR3 is given with its conserved first and last residue. Fields, in order: J gene, V gene, CDR3 length, CDR3 protein.

-,TRBV10-2,13,CASSPGTQYEQYF
TRBJ1-6,TRBV5-1,17,CASSLLPTGVANSPLHF
TRBJ2-2,TRBV15,15,CATSKQGALTGELFF
TRBJ1-1,TRBV10-1,13,CASSPRGNTEAFF
TRBJ2-7,TRBV6-6,15,CASSYLGDLAYEQYF
TRBJ2-1,TRBV11-2,11,CASSFEGGWFF
TRBJ1-1,TRBV7-8,20,CASRYFRDSRRGELDTEAFF
-,TRBV27,14,CASSASGRSYEQYF
TRBJ1-2,TRBV6-8,11,CAPVREFGYTF
TRBJ2-7,TRBV15,15,CATSRERRLGGEQYF
TRBJ2-3,TRBV19,14,CASSAGIGGDTQYF